This entry concerns a single TCR beta chain. Assay: immunoSEQ multiplex PCR; the TCRdb copy retains only in-frame clones and omits some. This sample yields 28,000 or so clones, of which roughly nine tenths are seen a single time; approximately 16% belongs to the top ten. The sample belongs to a study of blood T cell repertoires in COVID-19. With 4 bases clipped from V and 2 bases from J, the junction kept 3 bases outside the gene matches. Germline-derived CDR1 and CDR2 are SGHTA and FQGTGA. The CDR3 is made up of 15 amino acids. The chain is built from TRBV7-3 and TRBJ2-5; 11 bases are shared with TRBD2. The clonotype was recovered from a human donor with active COVID-19. The donor label of this sample is uncertain. The sequencing sample was made of peripheral blood. CDR3 sequence: CASSSGLAVQETQYF. For the CDR3, the DNA is TGTGCCAGCAGCTCGGGACTAGCGGTACAAGAGACCCAGTACTTC.